This T cell receptor (beta chain) was sequenced during a study of OX40 agonist ivuxolimab in advanced cancers. Study in general: Participants averaged 60 years of age (range 23 to 79) and were about 85% male.

The V segment lost 4 bases and the J segment 6 bases; nucleotides outside the gene matches: 12. Germline V lookup: CDR1 SGHRS, CDR2 YFSETQ. The CDR3 contains 15 residues. Overall study results and limits: CD4+ and CD8+ blood T cells expanded clonally by week 6 at 0.1 to 3.0 mg/kg. A proportion of nonresponders additionally exhibited low normalized T-cell clonal expansion.

As regards this clone: Its specificity is unknown.

Using immunoSEQ multiplex PCR, the repertoire was profiled, and TCRdb retains in-frame clones only, with some absent. Of 45,000 to 55,000 clones in the sample, approximately 79% were seen once. This TCR was sampled from an adult with an advanced solid tumor such as melanoma, head and neck, liver or kidney cancer. The source material was CD4+ or CD8+ T cells sorted from blood, sampled in a trial of the OX40 agonist ivuxolimab. V is TRBV5-1 and J is TRBJ1-2; 7 positions agree with TRBD1. CDR3 in DNA: TGCGCCAGCAGCCGCACTATTGACAGGGTAGATGGCTACACCTTC. This sequence encodes CASSRTIDRVDGYTF.